The source of this T cell receptor beta chain is a study of PD-1 blockade in classical Hodgkin lymphoma (dated by TCRdb to between 2020 and 2021). Regarding the study in general: Nivolumab dosing was 3 mg/kg intravenously every 2 weeks, continuing until either disease progression or unacceptable toxicity. A peripheral blood immune signature of response to PD-1 blockade in classical Hodgkin lymphoma was defined using TCR beta sequencing and CyTOF.

This specimen's time point label, interpreted: cycle 2 day 1 (C2D1) of nivolumab. Relapse after autologous stem cell transplantation had occurred in all trial patients, and cohorts A, B and C were distinguished by prior brentuximab vedotin exposure. The trial cohort was composed of about 53 patients with relapsed/refractory classical Hodgkin lymphoma, for whom complete response, partial response or progressive disease was recorded as best overall response. Trial patients were treated with single-agent nivolumab in the multi-cohort phase II CheckMate 205 trial. An independent review committee assessed best overall response by applying the 2007 International Working Group response criteria. Trial PBMCs were obtained immediately prior to nivolumab initiation (C1D1) and on therapy at cycle 2 day 1 and cycle 4 day 1. Peripheral blood was collected in 8 mL Vacutainer Cell Preparation Tubes, from which PBMCs were isolated by centrifugation and then cryopreserved.

Study-level results and caveats: Baseline TCR diversity was reported as lower in newly diagnosed patients than in healthy donors, and lower still in relapsed/refractory patients. The study covered only a single clinical trial cohort, and the causes of the repertoire differences, possibly disease activity or prior therapy, were still not defined. Lower diversity was seen in patients whose nivolumab began less than 1 year after ASCT, and these patients were left out of later analyses so that immune reconstitution would not confound the results. By C4D1, a significant rise was seen in CD4+ TCR diversity but not in CD8+ TCR diversity (p=0.0027 vs p=0.16), and the rise was most apparent among complete responders (p=0.02). Trial patients achieving complete response had baseline diversity similar to newly diagnosed patients, whereas partial responders and progressors had significantly lower diversity.

Reading from cysteine to phenylalanine, the CDR3 counts 18 amino acids. The sequence is cut down to CDR3 DNA, 54 bases in frame from base 1. Genomic DNA was isolated using the Qiagen DNeasy kit from unsorted PBMCs as well as from negatively selected CD4+ and CD8+ fractions. Amplification of TCR beta CDR3 regions was done by immunoSEQ multiplex PCR with primers that anneal to V and J segments. A synthetic immune receptor repertoire was used to minimize amplification bias, and remaining bias was computationally removed after sequencing. The study's own analysis went as follows. Repertoire diversity was quantified as the Shannon entropy index using custom Python scripts. Unsorted, CD4+ and CD8+ repertoires were examined separately, except in combined analyses, for which CD4+ and CD8+ sequences were merged in silico. Clonal expansion was defined as at least a 2-fold frequency increase after treatment relative to C1D1, with a pseudocount of 0.5 for undetected baseline clones. Clones with 0 or 1 copy at C1D1 were classified as singleton clones, and clones with 2 or more copies were classified as non-singleton clones. Clones expanded in unsorted samples were assigned a CD4+, CD8+ or unknown annotation through matching of protein sequences in sorted samples from the same patient. Wilcoxon tests were applied to paired samples to test diversity changes from C1D1 to C4D1. TCRdb took over this immuneACCESS table, retaining in-frame rearrangements with V and J assigned. Such tables are incomplete; in checked studies, under half of the missing clones stem from an unresolved V gene, and the remainder is unexplained. V and J calls and clone size are as listed in that table; D and trimming were resolved from the DNA. Recorded for this sample are about 40,000 clones; around nine tenths of them occurred a single time. 7% to 8% of the sample lies in the top ten.

In the case of this clone: Its antigen is currently not known. Base qualities are not provided; no much larger clone lies one nucleotide away.

Recombination connected TRBV12-2 to TRBJ2-3; the tabulated D call, TRBD1, remains unverified against the DNA. TRBV12-2 is a listed pseudogene. This receptor was obtained from a human donor with classical Hodgkin lymphoma. Sequencing used peripheral blood mononuclear cells (PBMCs), obtained before the second cycle of nivolumab. This receptor carries the CDR3 CASRSEDPPGQSTDTQYF. The sequenced DNA is TGTGCAAGTCGCTCAGAGGATCCCCCGGGACAGAGCACAGATACGCAGTATTTT.